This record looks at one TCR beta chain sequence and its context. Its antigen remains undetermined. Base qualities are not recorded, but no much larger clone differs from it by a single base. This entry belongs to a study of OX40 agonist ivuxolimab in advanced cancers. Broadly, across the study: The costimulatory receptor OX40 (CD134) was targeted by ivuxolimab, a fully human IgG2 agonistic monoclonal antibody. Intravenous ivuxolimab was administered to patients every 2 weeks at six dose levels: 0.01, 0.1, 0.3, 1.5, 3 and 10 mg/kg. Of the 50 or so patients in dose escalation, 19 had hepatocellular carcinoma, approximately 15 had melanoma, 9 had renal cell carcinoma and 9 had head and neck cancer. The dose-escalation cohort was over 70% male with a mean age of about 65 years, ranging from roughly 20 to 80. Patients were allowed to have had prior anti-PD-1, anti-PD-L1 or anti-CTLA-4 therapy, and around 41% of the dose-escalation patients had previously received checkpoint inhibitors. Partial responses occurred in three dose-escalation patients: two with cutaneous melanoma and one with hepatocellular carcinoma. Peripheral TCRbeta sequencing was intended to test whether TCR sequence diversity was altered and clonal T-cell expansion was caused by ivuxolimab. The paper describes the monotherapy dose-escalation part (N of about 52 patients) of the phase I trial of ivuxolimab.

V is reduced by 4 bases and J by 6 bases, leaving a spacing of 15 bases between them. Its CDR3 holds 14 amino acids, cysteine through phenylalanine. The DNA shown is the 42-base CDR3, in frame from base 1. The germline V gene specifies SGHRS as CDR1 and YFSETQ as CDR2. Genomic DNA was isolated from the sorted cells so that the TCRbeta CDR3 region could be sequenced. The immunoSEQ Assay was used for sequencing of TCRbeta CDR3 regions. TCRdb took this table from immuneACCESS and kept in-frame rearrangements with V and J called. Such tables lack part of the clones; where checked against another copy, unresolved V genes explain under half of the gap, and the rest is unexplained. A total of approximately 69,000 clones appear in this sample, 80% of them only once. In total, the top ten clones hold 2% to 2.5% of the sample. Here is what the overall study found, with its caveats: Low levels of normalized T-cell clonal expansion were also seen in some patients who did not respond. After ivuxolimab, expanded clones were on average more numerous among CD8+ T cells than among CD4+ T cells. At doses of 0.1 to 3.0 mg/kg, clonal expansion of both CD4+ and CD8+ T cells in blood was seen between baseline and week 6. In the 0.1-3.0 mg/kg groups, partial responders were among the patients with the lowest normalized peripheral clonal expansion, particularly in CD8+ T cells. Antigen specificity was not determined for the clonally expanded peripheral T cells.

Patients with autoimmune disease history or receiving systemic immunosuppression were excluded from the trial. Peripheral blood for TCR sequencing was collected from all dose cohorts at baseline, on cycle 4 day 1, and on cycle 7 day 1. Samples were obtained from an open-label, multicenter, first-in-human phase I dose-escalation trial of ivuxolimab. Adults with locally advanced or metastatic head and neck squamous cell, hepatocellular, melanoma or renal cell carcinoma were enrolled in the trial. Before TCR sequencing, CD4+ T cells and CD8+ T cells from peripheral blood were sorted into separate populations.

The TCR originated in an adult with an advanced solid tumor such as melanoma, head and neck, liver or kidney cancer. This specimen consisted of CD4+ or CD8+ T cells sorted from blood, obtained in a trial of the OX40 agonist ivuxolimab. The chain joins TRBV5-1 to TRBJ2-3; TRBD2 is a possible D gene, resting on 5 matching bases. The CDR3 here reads CASSPNPSIDTQYF. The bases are TGCGCCAGCAGCCCCAACCCTAGCATTGATACGCAGTATTTT.